The rows below give T cell receptor beta chains drawn from one sample of a study of shared clonotypes between healthy human individuals. The table came from immunoSEQ multiplex PCR; TCRdb's copy has only in-frame clones and leaves some out. The sample gives about 380,000 clones, 90% to 97% of which show up once; about 0.32% is in the top ten. Sequences were obtained from memory CD8+ T cells sorted from blood. All receptors come from a man younger than 40 in good health. CDR3s leave out the opening cysteine and the closing phenylalanine or tryptophan. The order of the fields is V gene, J gene, CDR3 protein.

v_gene: TRBV5-6; j_gene: TRBJ2-1; CDR3aa: TSSLVNKGGNNEQF
v_gene: TRBV28; j_gene: TRBJ1-2; CDR3aa: ASSGGGYT
v_gene: TRBV5-1; j_gene: TRBJ2-7; CDR3aa: ASSSDSPAYEQY
v_gene: TRBV10-3; j_gene: TRBJ1-5; CDR3aa: AISESKQDNQPQH
v_gene: TRBV19; j_gene: TRBJ2-2; CDR3aa: ASRSDSNTGELF
v_gene: TRBV5-1; j_gene: TRBJ2-1; CDR3aa: ASSETYNNEQF
v_gene: TRBV28; j_gene: TRBJ1-1; CDR3aa: ASTATTEAF
v_gene: TRBV7-3; j_gene: TRBJ2-7; CDR3aa: ASSCPTRDTRAYEQY
v_gene: TRBV30; j_gene: TRBJ2-3; CDR3aa: AWGTGASTDTQY
v_gene: TRBV5-5; j_gene: TRBJ2-7; CDR3aa: ATGGTTNYEQY
v_gene: TRBV9; j_gene: TRBJ2-1; CDR3aa: ASSLTNEQF
v_gene: TRBV5-1; j_gene: TRBJ2-3; CDR3aa: ASSLRENTDTQY
v_gene: TRBV18; j_gene: TRBJ1-2; CDR3aa: ASSPLPSGERVPSYGYT
v_gene: TRBV6-1; j_gene: TRBJ2-7; CDR3aa: ASSAGSRRGEQY
v_gene: TRBV5-1; j_gene: TRBJ2-1; CDR3aa: ASSLAGSYNEQF
v_gene: TRBV6-1; j_gene: TRBJ2-7; CDR3aa: ASTELAGGPYQQY
v_gene: TRBV5-1; j_gene: TRBJ2-5; CDR3aa: ASSLVSGVETQY
v_gene: TRBV9; j_gene: TRBJ2-1; CDR3aa: ASSARLGTSVYNEQF
v_gene: TRBV5-1; j_gene: TRBJ2-2; CDR3aa: ASSLGSGELF
v_gene: TRBV4-2; j_gene: TRBJ2-7; CDR3aa: ASSQGAGSYEQY
v_gene: TRBV20-1; j_gene: TRBJ1-2; CDR3aa: SALYRGGYT
v_gene: TRBV30; j_gene: TRBJ2-3; CDR3aa: AWSVSRGGRPDTQY
v_gene: TRBV10-1; j_gene: TRBJ2-3; CDR3aa: ASPDLAGHPSTDTQY
v_gene: TRBV9; j_gene: TRBJ2-3; CDR3aa: ASSGNRRGSSTDTQY